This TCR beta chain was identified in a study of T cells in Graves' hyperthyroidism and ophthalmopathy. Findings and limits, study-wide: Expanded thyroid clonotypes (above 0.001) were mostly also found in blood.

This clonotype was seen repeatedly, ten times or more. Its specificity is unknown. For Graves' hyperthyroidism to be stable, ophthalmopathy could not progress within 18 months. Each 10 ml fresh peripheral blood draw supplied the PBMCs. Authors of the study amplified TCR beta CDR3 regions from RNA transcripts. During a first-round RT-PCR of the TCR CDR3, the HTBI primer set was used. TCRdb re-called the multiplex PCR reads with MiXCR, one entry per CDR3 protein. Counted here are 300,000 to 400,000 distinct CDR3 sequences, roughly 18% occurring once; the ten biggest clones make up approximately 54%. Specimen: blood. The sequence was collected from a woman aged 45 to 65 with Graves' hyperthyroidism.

The CDR3 loop reads CASSYSSGAYNEQFF. Written as DNA, the CDR3 is TGTGCCAGCAGTTACTCGTCGGGAGCCTACAATGAGCAGTTCTTC. The chain uses TRBV6-6 and TRBJ2-1, with D possibly being TRBD2 (6 bases). Looked up from germline, CDR1 is MNHNY and CDR2 is SVGAGI (reference sequence). The CDR3 has 15 residues. V was shortened by 0 bases and J by 2 bases, with 8 bases between the two germline ends.